The T cell receptor beta chain described here comes from a study of T cell responses to AZD1222 COVID-19 vaccine. A word on this clone: Its antigen remains unknown.

The CDR3 sequence is 15 residues long. Trimming took off 3 bases at V and 4 bases at J, with 14 bases between the two ends. Germline-derived CDR1 and CDR2 are LGHNA and YNFKEQ. Measured with immunoSEQ multiplex PCR; TCRdb has only the in-frame clones, and not every one. The data show some 84,000 clones, with 80% to 90% seen just once and around 8% held by the top ten. Overall study findings and caveats: At 160-218 and 743-854, vaccine-associated CD4 TCRs were dominant, and they spanned spike. Just five or six AZD1222 recipients were seropositive at baseline. Clonal diversity was possibly underestimated, and white British individuals and females predominated among donors.

V usage is TRBV4-2 and J usage is TRBJ2-3; D gene uncertain. The source of this sequence is an adult in good health. The specimen was peripheral blood, collected on day 0 of AZD1222 vaccination. CDR3: CASSQGSTVADTQYF. The CDR3 DNA reads as TGTGCCAGCAGCCAGGGTTCCACGGTCGCAGATACGCAGTATTTT.